The rows below give T cell receptor beta chains drawn from one sample of a study of blood T cells in healthy people across ages. TCRdb re-called the 5' RACE reads through MiXCR, storing one row per CDR3 protein. The table records more than 1,400,000 distinct CDR3 sequences, roughly 40% of them present only once. Sequenced: blood. The receptors shown here come from a woman between 18 and 30 years old in good health. Both conserved end residues are part of each CDR3. Each record gives: J gene, V gene, clone size, D gene, CDR3 DNA, CDR3 protein. A D gene is named only where the DNA matches it firmly. Not all rows give a size; the values are once, few, many and, for expanded clones, a class.

>TRBJ2-3|TRBV29-1|.|.
TGCAGCGTTAGAGAGAACACAGATACGCAGTATTTT
CSVRENTDTQYF
>TRBJ2-3|TRBV6-1|few|TRBD2
TGTGCCAGCAGTGAAGCGCCGGGAGGAGATACGCAGTATTTT
CASSEAPGGDTQYF
>TRBJ1-2|TRBV4-1|few|TRBD1
TGCGCCAGCAGCCAAGATCCCGGGACAGGGGTCTATGGCTACACCTTC
CASSQDPGTGVYGYTF
>TRBJ1-2|TRBV14|few|.
TGTGCCAGCAGCCAAGATAACCGGGCCTACACCTTC
CASSQDNRAYTF
>TRBJ2-4|TRBV30|.|.
TGTGCCTGGAAAGGGGGAGGGTACATTCAGTACTTC
CAWKGGGYIQYF
>TRBJ2-7|TRBV10-2|.|.
TGCGCCAGCAGTGATAGGACCGCAGGTACAGCCTACGAGCAGTACTTC
CASSDRTAGTAYEQYF
>TRBJ2-7|TRBV12-3/TRBV12-4|few|TRBD1
TGTGCCAGCAGTTTAGGGGACAGGGACGCTTACGAGCAGTACTTC
CASSLGDRDAYEQYF
>TRBJ1-4|TRBV29-1|.|.
TGCAGCGCCCGGAGGTCAACTAATGAAAAGCTGTTTTTT
CSARRSTNEKLFF
>TRBJ1-5|TRBV12-3/TRBV12-4|.|TRBD1
TGTGCCAGCAGTTCAACGAGATGGACAGGCGATGTGGGCAATCAGCCCCAGCATTTT
CASSSTRWTGDVGNQPQHF
>TRBJ2-5|TRBV29-1|.|.
TGCAGCGTTGAGGGAATAGGCCAAGAGACCCAGTACTTC
CSVEGIGQETQYF
>TRBJ2-1|TRBV9|.|.
TGTGCCAGCAGCGTAGCGGCGGGGACCTACAATGAGCAGTTCTTC
CASSVAAGTYNEQFF
>TRBJ2-1|TRBV5-5|few|.
TGTGCCAGCAGCTTAAGCCCCCGAATGACCTACAATGAGCAGTTCTTC
CASSLSPRMTYNEQFF
>TRBJ2-3|TRBV9|.|TRBD2
TGTGCCAGCAGCGTAGCGGGTCTAGCGGCCACAGATACGCAGTATTTT
CASSVAGLAATDTQYF
>TRBJ2-5|TRBV3-1|once|TRBD1
TGTGCCAGCAGCCAAGGGGACAGATTCGAAGAGACCCAGTACTTC
CASSQGDRFEETQYF
>TRBJ2-7|TRBV27|.|.
TGTGCCAGCAGTTGGGTACCTCTAAAGGGACACTTCTCCTACGAGCAGTACTTC
CASSWVPLKGHFSYEQYF
>TRBJ1-1|TRBV7-8|.|.
TGTGCCAGCAGCTTGGCTACGGACCCGGGAGGAGCTTTCTTT
CASSLATDPGGAFF
>TRBJ1-2|TRBV12-3/TRBV12-4|.|.
TGTGCCGCCGCCGGGGCTAACTATGGCTACACCTTC
CAAAGANYGYTF
>TRBJ2-3|TRBV7-6|few|TRBD2
TGTGCCAGCAGAGAGACTAGCGCAGATACGCAGTATTTT
CASRETSADTQYF
>TRBJ2-3|TRBV6-2/TRBV6-3|.|TRBD2
TGTGCCAGCAGTTCCGGGACTACGGTGGATACGCAGTATTTT
CASSSGTTVDTQYF
>TRBJ2-7|TRBV29-1|few|.
TGCAGCGTTGGGGACGGAGGGAGTCCCAACGAGCAGTACTTC
CSVGDGGSPNEQYF
>TRBJ1-6|TRBV6-5|.|.
TGTGCCAGCAGTTCCCCTTCTGGTGGCCTTCTACCCCTCCACTTT
CASSSPSGGLLPLHF
>TRBJ2-1|TRBV4-1|.|.
TGCGCCAGCAGCCAAGATCACGCGAATACCGACTACAATGAGCAGTTCTTC
CASSQDHANTDYNEQFF
>TRBJ2-4|TRBV7-2|.|.
TGTGCCAGCAGCGTAGCGGCAGGAACAAACATTCAGTACTTC
CASSVAAGTNIQYF
>TRBJ1-5|TRBV7-2|few|.
TGTGCCAGCAGCCAGGTGGGAACAAATAGCAATCAGCCCCAGCATTTT
CASSQVGTNSNQPQHF
>TRBJ2-1|TRBV3-1|.|TRBD2
TGTGCCAGCAGCCAAGATACTATGGCGGGGGGGCTCCGCGATGAGCAGTTCTTC
CASSQDTMAGGLRDEQFF
>TRBJ1-4|TRBV7-9|.|.
TGTGCCAGCAGCTTAGTCAGGACGGAAAAACTGTTTTTT
CASSLVRTEKLFF
>TRBJ1-6|TRBV28|.|.
TGTGCCAGCAGAGAGGCGAGGGGAGGTTCACCCCTCCACTTT
CASREARGGSPLHF
>TRBJ2-1|TRBV2|.|TRBD1
TGTGCCAGCACTCCCGCTGGGACAGGGGACCACAATGAGCAGTTCTTC
CASTPAGTGDHNEQFF
>TRBJ2-5|TRBV20-1|.|TRBD2
TGCAGTGCTACGGGAGGGGGAGGAGAGACCCAGTACTTC
CSATGGGGETQYF
>TRBJ2-5|TRBV18|.|.
TGTGCCAGCTCACCACCAGGAAGGGACTGGTGGCAGACCCAGTACTTC
CASSPPGRDWWQTQYF
>TRBJ2-3|TRBV5-1|.|.
TGCGCCAGCACTGCTCGACAGGAGACAGATACGCAGTATTTT
CASTARQETDTQYF
>TRBJ1-4|TRBV4-1|.|.
TGCGCCAGCAGCCAAGATGGCCCTCGAGGCGGTGAAAAACTGTTTTTT
CASSQDGPRGGEKLFF
>TRBJ2-2|TRBV7-2|.|.
TGTGCCAGCAGCGTAGGGACATGGGCCGGGGAGCTGTTTTTT
CASSVGTWAGELFF
>TRBJ1-5|TRBV20-1|.|.
TGCAGTGCCTCCAGGCCGTATGGCGGTCAGCCCCAGCATTTT
CSASRPYGGQPQHF
>TRBJ2-3|TRBV6-5|.|.
TGTGCCAGCAGTCACGAGGGGTCCCCTACAGATACGCAGTATTTT
CASSHEGSPTDTQYF
>TRBJ2-3|TRBV28|few|.
TGTGCCATCATGGACCCGAGAACGACAGATACGCAGTATTTT
CAIMDPRTTDTQYF
>TRBJ1-2|TRBV10-3|.|.
TGTGCCATCAGTGAGCCACCCCAACAGGGTGTCTATGGCTACACCTTC
CAISEPPQQGVYGYTF
>TRBJ1-5|TRBV20-1|.|TRBD1
TGCAGTGCCGTACCCGAAGCCGGGACAGTGCTAGGCAATCAGCCCCAGCATTTT
CSAVPEAGTVLGNQPQHF
>TRBJ2-1|TRBV5-6|few|TRBD2
TGTGCCAGCAGCTCAGAGCGGGGTGGGGTCGATGAGCAGTTCTTC
CASSSERGGVDEQFF
>TRBJ2-2|TRBV20-1|once|TRBD2
TGCAGTGGATACATAGCGGGGTGGAACACCGGGGAGCTGTTTTTT
CSGYIAGWNTGELFF
>TRBJ2-3|TRBV12-3/TRBV12-4|.|TRBD2
TGTGCCAGCACCATAGCGGGGAGCACAGATACGCAGTATTTT
CASTIAGSTDTQYF
>TRBJ2-5|TRBV9|.|.
TGTGCCAGCAGCGTTTCATCGGGTCCCCCGGTGGAGCAGTACTTC
CASSVSSGPPVEQYF
>TRBJ1-2|TRBV28|.|.
TGTGCCAGCAGTGTCTCAATTAACGACTATGGCTACACCTTC
CASSVSINDYGYTF
>TRBJ2-7|TRBV3-1|few|.
TGTGCCAGCAGCTTCCGGGACCCCTTACGGGGGCAGTACTTC
CASSFRDPLRGQYF
>TRBJ1-5|TRBV6-1|once|TRBD1
TGTGCCAGCAGTTTGGACAGGGGGATAGGACAGCCCCAGCATTTT
CASSLDRGIGQPQHF
>TRBJ2-7|TRBV4-1|.|TRBD1
TGCGCCAGCAGCCAGGGACAGAGTGCACCCTACGAGCAGTACTTC
CASSQGQSAPYEQYF
>TRBJ1-1|TRBV6-6|.|.
TGTGCCAGCAGCACAGGGTTCCTACGGACTGAAGCTTTCTTT
CASSTGFLRTEAFF
>TRBJ2-3|TRBV5-6|.|.
TGTGCCAGCAGCTTGGCCGGGGGACTCTCACCGCTCGATACGCAGTATTTT
CASSLAGGLSPLDTQYF
>TRBJ2-1|TRBV3-1|.|TRBD2
TGTGCCAGCAGCAAGACTAGCGGGGGGTATGAGCAGTTCTTC
CASSKTSGGYEQFF
>TRBJ2-4|TRBV28|.|TRBD2
TGTGCCAGCAGGCCGGGGGGGTTTCTAGCCAAAAACATTCAGTACTTC
CASRPGGFLAKNIQYF
>TRBJ2-1|TRBV27|few|.
TGTGCCAGCAGTTTAGACGGGGCAGGCGAGGGTGAGCAGTTCTTC
CASSLDGAGEGEQFF
>TRBJ1-3|TRBV3-1|.|.
TGTGCCAGCAGCCCGTACCACAGCTCTGGAAACACCATATATTTT
CASSPYHSSGNTIYF
>TRBJ2-7|TRBV2|.|TRBD1
TGTGCCAGCAACCGGGACAGTACCTACGAGCAGTACTTC
CASNRDSTYEQYF
>TRBJ2-1|TRBV27|.|.
TGTGCCAGCAGTTGGAGGGGGGGATTCACCTACAATGAGCAGTTCTTC
CASSWRGGFTYNEQFF
>TRBJ1-4|TRBV3-1|.|.
TGTGCCAGCAGCCAAGTATCGTTTGGGCAGCCTAATGAAAAACTGTTTTTT
CASSQVSFGQPNEKLFF
>TRBJ2-7|TRBV6-5|.|TRBD1
TGTGCCAGCAGTTACCAGACAGGGGTACGGTACGAGCAGTACTTC
CASSYQTGVRYEQYF
>TRBJ2-5|TRBV29-1|once|.
TGCAGCGTTGGCCGACGGAGACAGGAGGAGACCCAGTACTTC
CSVGRRRQEETQYF